This T cell receptor beta chain appears in the sequencing data of a study of T-cell memory formation after mild COVID-19. Study as a whole: Largely donor-specific TCR clusters were found. Study results and limitations: Shrinking CD4+ clones were chiefly CM and EM; CD8+ ones were chiefly EMRA. Some SARS-CoV-2-responding clones were already detected in memory before infection.

CDR3 size: 15 residues. Germline CDR1 and CDR2: SGHRS and YFSETQ. Trimming took 7 bases from V and 2 from J, leaving 17 bases between them. As for this clonotype: Its antigen is not known.

Barcoded TCR alpha and TCR beta cDNA libraries with UMIs came from 5'RACE using constant-segment primers. Using its own MiXCR run on the 5' RACE reads, TCRdb lists one record per CDR3 protein. Of over 300,000 distinct CDR3 sequences in the sample, more than 20% are singletons; the top ten hold around a fifth. Material for sequencing was PBMCs or a T cell subset sorted from them (not recorded which). This TCR came from a man in his late teens or twenties who had mild COVID-19 (a few samples of this study predate the infection). Cell type and time point are not known. The chain carries TRBV5-1 and TRBJ2-3, with a possible D match to TRBD2 (5 bases). CDR3 region: CASLRWEPNTDTQYF. The CDR3 DNA follows: TGCGCCAGCCTTCGGTGGGAGCCCAACACAGATACGCAGTATTTT.